The rows below give T cell receptor beta chains drawn from one sample of a study of shared clonotypes between healthy human individuals. Some clones are missing from TCRdb's copy, which holds only in-frame ones; the method was immunoSEQ multiplex PCR. The top ten clones hold more than 10% of a sample with about 500,000 clones, 77% of them seen once. Input material: PBMCs. Receptors were obtained from a woman aged 35 to 49 in good health. Some clones in this sample may be carry-over from other donors' samples. Both conserved end residues are part of each CDR3. D genes are given only for firm matches. Clone size is shown for a subset of rows, as once, few, many or a class of expanded clone.

v_gene	d_gene	j_gene	abundance	CDR3nt	CDR3aa
TRBV30	.	TRBJ2-1	.	TGTGCCTGGAGTCAACCCCAAAACCCCTACAATGAGCAGTTCTTC	CAWSQPQNPYNEQFF
TRBV7-9	TRBD1	TRBJ1-5	.	TGTGCCAGCAGCTTATTCGGGACAGGGTCAACGAATCAGCCCCAGCATTTT	CASSLFGTGSTNQPQHF
TRBV7-8	.	TRBJ1-2	few	TGTGCCAGCATAAGGGGGGGAGTCCCAACCTTC	CASIRGGVPTF
TRBV27	TRBD1	TRBJ1-1	.	TGTGCCAGCAGTTACCGACAGGGGAGGACTGAAGCTTTCTTT	CASSYRQGRTEAFF
TRBV6-1	TRBD2	TRBJ2-7	once	TGTGCCAGCAGTGTCCCCCGGGCTAGCGGGATCTACGAGCAGTACTTC	CASSVPRASGIYEQYF
TRBV7-9	.	TRBJ1-1	.	TGTGCCAGCAGCTTACAACTAGGGGGCACTGAAGCTTTCTTT	CASSLQLGGTEAFF
TRBV30	.	TRBJ2-7	.	TGTGCCTGGAGGGTGTCTGGGGGCTACATCTACGAGCAGTACTTC	CAWRVSGGYIYEQYF
TRBV2	.	TRBJ1-2	once	TGTGCCAGCAGCCTGCTTGGGCAGGGTGGCTATGGCTACACCTTC	CASSLLGQGGYGYTF
TRBV4-2	TRBD1	TRBJ1-4	many	TGTGCCAGCAGCCGGGGACAGGGGCGGGGAAGAAGTGAAAAACTGTTTTTT	CASSRGQGRGRSEKLFF
TRBV7-3	.	TRBJ1-2	few	TGTGCCAGCAGCTCGGGGGCAGCCTATGGCTACACCTTC	CASSSGAAYGYTF
TRBV18	TRBD1	TRBJ1-1	many	TGTGCCAGCTCCGGACAGGCGAACACTGAAGCTTTCTTT	CASSGQANTEAFF
TRBV27	.	TRBJ1-2	.	TGTGCCAGCAGTTTATCCCCCTCGTCCGGGCAAAGGGGATATGGCTACACCTTC	CASSLSPSSGQRGYGYTF
TRBV5-1	.	TRBJ2-2	.	TGCGCCAGCAGCGTTAGGTCAGACGGGGAGCTGTTTTTT	CASSVRSDGELFF
TRBV7-2	.	TRBJ1-1	once	TGTGCCAGCAGCTCCTGGCAGGGAAACACTGAAGCCTTCTTT	CASSSWQGNTEAFF
TRBV9	.	TRBJ2-2	.	TGTGCCAGCAGTTCAAGTACCGGGGAGCTGTTTTTT	CASSSSTGELFF
TRBV18	.	TRBJ1-2	.	TGTGCCAGCTCACCACAAAAGGGAAACTATGGCTACACCTTC	CASSPQKGNYGYTF
TRBV4-1	.	TRBJ2-1	.	TGCGCCAGCAGCCAGCCCCTTCGAGGTCACCACAATGAGCAGTTCTTC	CASSQPLRGHHNEQFF
TRBV14	TRBD2	TRBJ2-1	.	TGTGCCAGCAGTGTAGCGGGAGGCCCGTGGAATGAGCAGTTCTTC	CASSVAGGPWNEQFF
TRBV28	.	TRBJ2-2	few	TGTGCCAGCAGTGTTGAGGGGAGAAGGGGCGGGGAGCTGTTTTTT	CASSVEGRRGGELFF
TRBV5-1	TRBD1	TRBJ1-4	few	TGCGCCAGCAGCCCATGGACAGGGCCCAATGAAAAACTGTTTTTT	CASSPWTGPNEKLFF
TRBV7-9	TRBD2	TRBJ2-5	.	TGTGCCAGCAGCGCCCGGACTAGCGGGAAGGGCGAGACCCAGTACTTC	CASSARTSGKGETQYF
TRBV2	.	TRBJ2-2	.	TGTGCCAGCAGTGGTACAGGGTGCGCAAACACCGGGGAGCTGTTTTTT	CASSGTGCANTGELFF
TRBV5-1	.	TRBJ2-7	.	TGCGCCAGCAGCTTGAATGAGGGCCCCTACGAGCAGTACTTC	CASSLNEGPYEQYF
TRBV6-5	TRBD2	TRBJ2-1	.	TGTGCCAGCAGTTACTCGGGACTAGCGGGAGATGAGCAGTTCTTC	CASSYSGLAGDEQFF
TRBV7-9	TRBD2	TRBJ2-5	many	TGTGCCAGCAGTAAGGGACTAAAAGAGACCCAGTACTTC	CASSKGLKETQYF
TRBV4-2	TRBD2	TRBJ2-7	.	TGTGCCAGCAGCCCCATGCCGGGACTAAACTACGAGCAGTACTTC	CASSPMPGLNYEQYF
TRBV7-8	.	TRBJ2-1	.	TGTGCCAGCAGCTTAGTGGACTCCTACAATGAGCAGTTCTTC	CASSLVDSYNEQFF
TRBV6-6	.	TRBJ2-2	.	TGTGCCACCCGAAACACCGGGGAGCTGTTTTTT	CATRNTGELFF
TRBV29-1	TRBD1	TRBJ2-1	once	TGCAGCGCACGGACAGGTAGTGAGCAGTTCTTC	CSARTGSEQFF
TRBV10-3	.	TRBJ1-1	.	TGTGCCATCAGTGAGTCGAGGCAGGATAACACTGAAGCTTTCTTT	CAISESRQDNTEAFF
TRBV28	.	TRBJ2-7	many	TGTGCCAGCAATTCTGGAGTTCTCTCCTACGAGCAGTACTTC	CASNSGVLSYEQYF
TRBV18	TRBD1	TRBJ1-5	.	TGTGCCAGCTCACGGGGACAGGGGATTAGCAATCAGCCCCAGCATTTT	CASSRGQGISNQPQHF
TRBV5-6	.	TRBJ2-1	few	TGTGCCAGCAGGTTTCTGACCGAGGATGGGAATGAGCAGTTCTTC	CASRFLTEDGNEQFF
TRBV7-6	TRBD1	TRBJ1-1	.	TGTGCCAGCAGCCCGTCCGGGACAGGGAACACTGAAGCTTTCTTT	CASSPSGTGNTEAFF
TRBV11-2	TRBD2	TRBJ2-1	.	TGTGCCAGCAGCTTAGGGCTAGCGGGAGTTAATGAGCAGTTCTTC	CASSLGLAGVNEQFF
TRBV9	TRBD1	TRBJ1-2	.	TGTGCCAGCAGCACGGGACAGGAGTCGTGGAACTATGGCTACACCTTC	CASSTGQESWNYGYTF
TRBV10-2	.	TRBJ1-5	.	TGCGCCAGCAGTGAGTCGATATTGCAGGGTCCCGAAAATCAGCCCCAGCATTTT	CASSESILQGPENQPQHF
TRBV11-2	.	TRBJ2-1	.	TGTGCCAGCAGCTTCCGAAGGGTGGGGTCAAATGAGCAGTTCTTC	CASSFRRVGSNEQFF
TRBV28	TRBD2	TRBJ2-2	.	TGTGCCACGGGACTAGGGGACACCGGGGAGCTGTTTTTT	CATGLGDTGELFF
TRBV7-9	.	TRBJ1-1	.	TGTGCCAGCAGCTTAGCGGACGGTCTGGAAGCTTTCTTT	CASSLADGLEAFF
TRBV2	.	TRBJ2-3	.	TGTGCCAGCAGCAGGACAGACACAGATACGCAGTATTTT	CASSRTDTDTQYF
TRBV5-1	TRBD1	TRBJ2-1	.	TGCGCCAGCAGCTTGTTTGGGACAGACAATGAGCAGTTCTTC	CASSLFGTDNEQFF
TRBV5-8	TRBD2	TRBJ2-1	.	TGTGCCAGCAGCACCCAGGGACTAGATTCAAAGTTCTTC	CASSTQGLDSKFF
TRBV9	.	TRBJ2-1	once	TGTGCCAGCAGCGTACTGCCGGTCGGATACAATGAGCAGTTCTTC	CASSVLPVGYNEQFF
TRBV19	.	TRBJ2-7	.	TGTGCCAGTAGCGCCGCGGTACAGCCCTACGAGCAGTACTTC	CASSAAVQPYEQYF
TRBV5-1	.	TRBJ2-7	.	TGCGCCAGCAGCCCGACGCCGGGACACACAGGCACCTACGAGCAGTACTTC	CASSPTPGHTGTYEQYF
TRBV19	.	TRBJ2-7	.	TGTGCCAGTAGTATAGCTGTCCTCCCCTACGAGCAGTACTTC	CASSIAVLPYEQYF
TRBV10-3	.	TRBJ2-2	.	TGTGCCATCAGGGAGATACTTAGTTCCGGGGAGCTGTTTTTT	CAIREILSSGELFF
TRBV29-1	.	TRBJ2-7	.	TGCAGTGGGGGGGCAGGCGAACTCGAGCAGTACTTC	CSGGAGELEQYF
TRBV7-9	TRBD2	TRBJ2-7	.	TGTGCCAGCAGCTTAGGAGGACTAGCGTGGGAGCAGTACTTC	CASSLGGLAWEQYF
TRBV15	TRBD2	TRBJ2-4	few	TGTGCCACCAGCAGAGGGACTAGCAGCAAAAACATTCAGTACTTC	CATSRGTSSKNIQYF
TRBV19	TRBD1	TRBJ1-1	.	TGTGCCAGTAGTATCTCTGGGACAGGGGTAAACCCTGAAGCTTTCTTT	CASSISGTGVNPEAFF
TRBV5-4	TRBD1	TRBJ2-1	once	TGTGCCAGCAGCCGGGACAGAAATGAGCAGTTCTTC	CASSRDRNEQFF
TRBV9	.	TRBJ1-2	.	TGTGCCAGCAGCGTAGGGGTCAGTTCGGGCTACACCTTC	CASSVGVSSGYTF
TRBV25-1	.	TRBJ2-2	.	TGTGCCAGCAGTCGGTACGGGAACACCGGGGAGCTGTTTTTT	CASSRYGNTGELFF
TRBV19	.	TRBJ1-1	.	TGTGCCAGTAGTATCTCAGGGGAAGGTACTGAAGCTTTCTTT	CASSISGEGTEAFF